This TCR beta chain appears in the sequencing data of a study of radiotherapy plus CTLA-4 blockade in lung cancer. Study observations and caveats: Reported findings show early blood T cell clone dynamics, with interferon-beta, best predicted response. Radiotherapy was combined with ipilimumab, and tumor-derived TCR clones then expanded in blood.

Only in-frame clones appear in the TCRdb table, and some are missing; sequencing was by immunoSEQ multiplex PCR. The data show 50,000 to 70,000 clones, with almost 85% seen just once and more than 5.5% held by the top ten. For this clone: Its specificity is not known.

The trim removed 5 bases at V and 4 bases at J, leaving 9 bases unmatched. The CDR3 extends over 15 amino acids. The germline gives CDR1 SEHNR, CDR2 FQNEAQ (reference sequence). This receptor was taken from a human donor with non-small cell lung cancer whose response to radiotherapy plus ipilimumab could not be evaluated. The starting material was peripheral blood, obtained from a patient treated with radiotherapy plus ipilimumab. This chain links TRBV7-9 with TRBJ2-3; 7 positions match TRBD2. The CDR3 loop is CASSAGSGVPDTQYF. The CDR3 nucleotides read TGTGCCAGCAGCGCGGGCAGCGGGGTGCCAGATACGCAGTATTTT.